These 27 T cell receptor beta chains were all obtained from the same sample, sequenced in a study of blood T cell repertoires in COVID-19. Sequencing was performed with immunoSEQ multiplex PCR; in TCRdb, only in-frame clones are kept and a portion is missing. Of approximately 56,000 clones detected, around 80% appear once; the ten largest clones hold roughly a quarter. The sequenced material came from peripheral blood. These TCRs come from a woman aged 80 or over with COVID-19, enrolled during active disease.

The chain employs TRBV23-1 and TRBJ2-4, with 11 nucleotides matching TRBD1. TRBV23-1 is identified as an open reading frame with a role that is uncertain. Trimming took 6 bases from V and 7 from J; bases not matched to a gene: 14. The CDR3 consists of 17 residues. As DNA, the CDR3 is TGCGCCAGCAGGGAAATCAGACCAGGGACAGGGGGGAACATTCAGTACTTC. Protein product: CASREIRPGTGGNIQYF.

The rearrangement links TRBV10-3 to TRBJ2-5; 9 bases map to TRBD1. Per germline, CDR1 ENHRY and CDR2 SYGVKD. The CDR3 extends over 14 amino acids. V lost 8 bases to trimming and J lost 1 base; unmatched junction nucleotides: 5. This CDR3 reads CAIGRQGGQETQYF. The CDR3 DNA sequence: TGTGCCATCGGGAGACAGGGGGGCCAAGAGACCCAGTACTTC.

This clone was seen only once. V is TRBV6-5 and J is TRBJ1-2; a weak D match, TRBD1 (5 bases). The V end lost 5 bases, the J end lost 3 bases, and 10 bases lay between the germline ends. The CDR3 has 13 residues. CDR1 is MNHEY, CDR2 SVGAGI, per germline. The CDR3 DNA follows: TGTGCCAGCAGTCCTGGGGGGGACTATGGCTACACCTTC. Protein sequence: CASSPGGDYGYTF.

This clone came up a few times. Here the CDR3 reads CASSQRSGNSYEQYF. The CDR3 DNA reads TGTGCCAGCAGCCAGCGGAGCGGGAATTCCTACGAGCAGTACTTC. V gene TRBV3-1 (or the pseudogene TRBV3-2) combines with J gene TRBJ2-7; 7 bases are shared with TRBD2. V shed 3 bases, J shed 1 base, and the junction held 6 bases outside the gene matches. This CDR3 spans 15 amino acids. Germline loops: CDR1 LGHDT, CDR2 YNNKEL (reference sequence).

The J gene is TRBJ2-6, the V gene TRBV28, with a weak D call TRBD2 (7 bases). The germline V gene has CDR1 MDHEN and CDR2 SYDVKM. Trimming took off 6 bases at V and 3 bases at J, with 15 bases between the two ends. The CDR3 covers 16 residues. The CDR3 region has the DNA TGTGCCAGCAGAACGGGGGGCGCAGGTGGGGCCAACGTCCTGACTTTC. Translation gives CASRTGGAGGANVLTF.

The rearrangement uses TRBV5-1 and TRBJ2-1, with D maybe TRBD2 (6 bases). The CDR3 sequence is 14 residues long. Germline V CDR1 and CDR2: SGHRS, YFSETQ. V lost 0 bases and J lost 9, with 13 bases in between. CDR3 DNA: TGCGCCAGCAGCTTGGGACTAGAGGGGCGTGAGCAGTTCTTC. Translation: CASSLGLEGREQFF.

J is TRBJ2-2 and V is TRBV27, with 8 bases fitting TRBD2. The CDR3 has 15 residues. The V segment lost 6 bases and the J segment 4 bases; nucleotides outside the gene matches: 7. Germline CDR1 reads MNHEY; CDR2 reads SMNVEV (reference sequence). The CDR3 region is CASRLTSGLTGELFF. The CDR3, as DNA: TGTGCCAGCAGACTTACTAGCGGACTCACCGGGGAGCTGTTTTTT.

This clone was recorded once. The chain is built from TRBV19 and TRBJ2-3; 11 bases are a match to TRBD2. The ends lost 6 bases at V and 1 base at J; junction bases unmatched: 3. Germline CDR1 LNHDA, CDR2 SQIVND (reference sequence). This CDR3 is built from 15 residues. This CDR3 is CASSPLAGGTDTQYF. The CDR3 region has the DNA TGTGCCAGTAGCCCACTAGCGGGAGGCACAGATACGCAGTATTTT.

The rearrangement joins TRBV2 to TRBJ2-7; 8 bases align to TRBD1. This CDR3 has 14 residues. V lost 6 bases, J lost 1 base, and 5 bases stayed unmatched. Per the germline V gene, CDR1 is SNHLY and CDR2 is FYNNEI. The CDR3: CASRKDRASYEQYF. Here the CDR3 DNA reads TGTGCCAGCAGGAAGGACAGGGCTTCCTACGAGCAGTACTTC.

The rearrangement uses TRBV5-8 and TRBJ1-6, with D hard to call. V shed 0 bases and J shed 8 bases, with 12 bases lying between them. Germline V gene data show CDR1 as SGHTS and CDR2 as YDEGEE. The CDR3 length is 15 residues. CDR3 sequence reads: CASSLGRVRDSPLHF. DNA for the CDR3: TGTGCCAGCAGCTTGGGTCGGGTGCGGGATTCACCCCTCCACTTT.

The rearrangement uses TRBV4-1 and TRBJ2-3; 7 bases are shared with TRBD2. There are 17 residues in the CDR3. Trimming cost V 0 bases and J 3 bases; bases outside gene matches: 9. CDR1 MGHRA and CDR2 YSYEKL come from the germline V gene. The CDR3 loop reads CASSQDALASRTDTQYF. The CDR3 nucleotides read TGCGCCAGCAGCCAAGATGCACTAGCGAGTCGTACAGATACGCAGTATTTT.

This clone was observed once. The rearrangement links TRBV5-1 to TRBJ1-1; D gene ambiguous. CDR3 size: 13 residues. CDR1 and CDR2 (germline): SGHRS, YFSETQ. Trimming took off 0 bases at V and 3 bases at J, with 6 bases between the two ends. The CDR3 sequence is CASSLAVYTEAFF. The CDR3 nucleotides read TGCGCCAGCAGCTTGGCGGTATACACTGAAGCTTTCTTT. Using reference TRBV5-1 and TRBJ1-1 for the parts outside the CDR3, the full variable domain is KAGVTQTPRYLIKTRGQQVTLSCSPISGHRSVSWYQQTPGQGLQFLFEYFSETQRNKGNFPGRFSGRQFSNSRSEMNVSTLELGDSALYLCASSLAVYTEAFFGQGTRLTVV.

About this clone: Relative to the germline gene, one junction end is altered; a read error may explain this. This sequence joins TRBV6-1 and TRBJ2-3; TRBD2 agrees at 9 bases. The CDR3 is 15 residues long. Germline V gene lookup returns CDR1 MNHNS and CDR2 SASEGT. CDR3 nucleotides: TGTGCCAGCAGTGAACGTAGCGGGAGCCTCTTTCATTATTGTTTT. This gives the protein CASSERSGSLFHYCF.

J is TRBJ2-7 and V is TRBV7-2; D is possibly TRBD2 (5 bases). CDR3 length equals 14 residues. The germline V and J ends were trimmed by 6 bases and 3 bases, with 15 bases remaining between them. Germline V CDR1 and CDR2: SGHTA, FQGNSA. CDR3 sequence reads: CASSLDFFNYEQYF. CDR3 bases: TGTGCCAGCAGTTTGGACTTTTTTAACTACGAGCAGTACTTC.

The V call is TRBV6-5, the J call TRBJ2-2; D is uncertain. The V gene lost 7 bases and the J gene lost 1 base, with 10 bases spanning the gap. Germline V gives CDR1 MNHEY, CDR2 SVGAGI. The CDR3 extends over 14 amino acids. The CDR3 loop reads CASTSRWNTGELFF. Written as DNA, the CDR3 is TGTGCCAGCACCTCCCGTTGGAACACCGGGGAGCTGTTTTTT.

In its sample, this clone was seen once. The CDR3 sequence: CASSPRDTVEKLFF. The DNA of the CDR3 is TGTGCCAGCAGCCCCCGGGACACTGTTGAAAAACTGTTTTTT. The rearrangement joins TRBV7-8 to TRBJ1-4; TRBD1 is a possible D gene (6 bases). V dropped 5 bases and J dropped 7 bases, with 14 bases sitting between them. Germline V CDR1 and CDR2: SGHVS, FQNEAQ. The CDR3 runs 14 residues.

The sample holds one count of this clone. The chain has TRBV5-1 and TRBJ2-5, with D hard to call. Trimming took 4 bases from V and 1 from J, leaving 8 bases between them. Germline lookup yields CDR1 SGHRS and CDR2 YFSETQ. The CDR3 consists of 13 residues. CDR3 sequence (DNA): TGCGCCAGCAGCCAGGCCCCCCAAGAGACCCAGTACTTC. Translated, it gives CASSQAPQETQYF.

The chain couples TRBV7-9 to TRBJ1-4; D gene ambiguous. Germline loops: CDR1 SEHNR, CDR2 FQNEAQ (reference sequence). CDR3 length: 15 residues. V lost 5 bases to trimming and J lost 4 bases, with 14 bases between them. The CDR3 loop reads CASSPRGTDNEKLFF. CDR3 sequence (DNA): TGTGCCAGCAGCCCCCGGGGAACTGATAATGAAAAACTGTTTTTT.

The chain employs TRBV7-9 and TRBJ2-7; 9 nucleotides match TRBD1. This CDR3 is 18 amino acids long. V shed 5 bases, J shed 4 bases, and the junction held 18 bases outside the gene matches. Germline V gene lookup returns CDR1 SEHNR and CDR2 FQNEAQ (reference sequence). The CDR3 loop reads CASSGPRDRDPPTYEQYF. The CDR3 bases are TGTGCCAGCAGCGGCCCCCGGGACAGGGACCCCCCAACGTACGAGCAGTACTTC.

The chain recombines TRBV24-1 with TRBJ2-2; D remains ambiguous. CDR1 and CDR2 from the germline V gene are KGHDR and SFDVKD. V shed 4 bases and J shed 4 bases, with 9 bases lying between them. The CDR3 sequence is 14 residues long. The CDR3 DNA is TGTGCCACCAGTGACCTCTCCCTCACCGGGGAGCTGTTTTTT. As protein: CATSDLSLTGELFF.

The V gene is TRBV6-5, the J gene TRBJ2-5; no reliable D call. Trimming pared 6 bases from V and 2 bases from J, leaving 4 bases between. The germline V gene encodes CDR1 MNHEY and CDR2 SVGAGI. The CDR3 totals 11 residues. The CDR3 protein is CASSLQETQYF. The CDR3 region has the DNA TGTGCCAGCAGCCTTCAAGAGACCCAGTACTTC.

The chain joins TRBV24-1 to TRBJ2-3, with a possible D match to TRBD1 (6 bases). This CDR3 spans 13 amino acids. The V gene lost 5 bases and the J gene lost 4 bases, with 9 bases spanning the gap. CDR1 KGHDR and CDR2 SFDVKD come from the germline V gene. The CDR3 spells CATSVSGADTQYF. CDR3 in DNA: TGTGCCACCAGTGTCTCAGGGGCAGATACGCAGTATTTT.

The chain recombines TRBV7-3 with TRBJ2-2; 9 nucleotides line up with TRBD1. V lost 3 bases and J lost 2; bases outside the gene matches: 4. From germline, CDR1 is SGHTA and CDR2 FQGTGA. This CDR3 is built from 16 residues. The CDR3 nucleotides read TGTGCCAGCAGCTTCGGACAGGGGATAAACACCGGGGAGCTGTTTTTT. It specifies CASSFGQGINTGELFF.

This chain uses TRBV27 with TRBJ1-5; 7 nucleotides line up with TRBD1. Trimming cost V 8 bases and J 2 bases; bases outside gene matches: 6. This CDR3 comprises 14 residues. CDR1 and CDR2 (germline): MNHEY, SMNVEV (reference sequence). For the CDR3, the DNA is TGTGCCAGCGGATTCACAGGGGGCAATCAGCCCCAGCATTTT. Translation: CASGFTGGNQPQHF.

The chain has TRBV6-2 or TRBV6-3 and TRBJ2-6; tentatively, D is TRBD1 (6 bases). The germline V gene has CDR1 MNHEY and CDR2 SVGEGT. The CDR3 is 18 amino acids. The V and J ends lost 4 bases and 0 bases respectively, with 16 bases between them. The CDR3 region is CASSSQLPDSSGANVLTF. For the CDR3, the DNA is TGTGCCAGCAGTTCTCAATTACCGGACAGCTCTGGGGCCAACGTCCTGACTTTC.

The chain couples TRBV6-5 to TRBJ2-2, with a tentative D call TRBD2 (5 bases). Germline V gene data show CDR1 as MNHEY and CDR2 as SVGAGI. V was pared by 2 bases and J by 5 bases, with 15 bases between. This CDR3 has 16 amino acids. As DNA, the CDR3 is TGTGCCAGCAGTTACCGGAACAGCCGGGGAACCGGGGAGCTGTTTTTT. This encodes CASSYRNSRGTGELFF.

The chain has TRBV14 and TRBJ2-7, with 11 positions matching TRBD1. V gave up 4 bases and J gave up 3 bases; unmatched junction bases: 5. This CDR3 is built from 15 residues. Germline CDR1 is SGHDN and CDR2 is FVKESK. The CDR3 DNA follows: TGTGCCAGCAGCCGGTGGACAGGGGGCGGCTACGAGCAGTACTTC. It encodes CASSRWTGGGYEQYF. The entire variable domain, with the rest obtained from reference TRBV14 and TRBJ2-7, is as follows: EAGVTQFPSHSVIEKGQTVTLRCDPISGHDNLYWYRRVMGKEIKFLLHFVKESKQDESGMPNNRFLAERTGGTYSTLKVQPAELEDSGVYFCASSRWTGGGYEQYFGPGTRLTVT.